The 25 T cell receptor beta chains presented below share a single source sample, sequenced in a study of cytomegalovirus exposure and HLA in healthy donors. PCR was performed using 60 Vbeta and 13 Jbeta primers. The table came from immunoSEQ multiplex PCR; TCRdb's copy has only in-frame clones and leaves some out. The sample consists of 82,000 or so clones, 60% to 80% of them appearing once. The sequenced material came from PBMCs. The receptor source for this set is a woman aged 50 to 60 in good health and CMV-seropositive.

The chain combines TRBV4-2 with TRBJ1-1, with 9 bases fitting TRBD1. V was pared by 1 base and J by 4 bases, with 7 bases of the junction left unmatched. This CDR3 comprises 16 residues. The V gene's germline CDR1 is LGHNA and CDR2 YNFKEQ. The CDR3 sequence is CASSQGFGQGTTEAFF. In DNA, the CDR3 is TGTGCCAGCAGCCAAGGATTCGGACAGGGGACCACTGAAGCTTTCTTT.

The chain has TRBV29-1 and TRBJ2-7; 8 bases fit TRBD1. The trim removed 1 base at V and 5 bases at J, leaving 10 bases unmatched. There are 15 residues in the CDR3. In germline, CDR1 is SQVTM, CDR2 ANQGSEA. The CDR3 is CSVEGARDRMNEQYF. CDR3 nucleotide sequence: TGCAGCGTTGAAGGGGCTCGGGACAGGATGAACGAGCAGTACTTC.

This rearrangement joins TRBV6-5 to TRBJ1-5, with 9 bases matching TRBD1. CDR3 size: 14 residues. J was trimmed by 6 bases and V by 6 bases; bases with no gene match: 6. Germline V gene data show CDR1 as MNHEY and CDR2 as SVGAGI. DNA for the CDR3: TGTGCCAGCAGCATACAGGGGGCAGGTCAGCCCCAGCATTTT. Amino acid sequence: CASSIQGAGQPQHF.

This clone was observed a few times. J is TRBJ2-1 and V is TRBV6-5; possibly TRBD2 for D (5 bases). CDR3 length equals 14 residues. Looked up from germline, CDR1 is MNHEY and CDR2 is SVGAGI. Trimming stripped 0 bases from V and 9 bases from J, with 12 bases between. The chain's CDR3 is CASSYSPGSLEQFF. The DNA of the CDR3 is TGTGCCAGCAGTTACTCGCCGGGAAGCCTTGAGCAGTTCTTC.

This clone has a handful of counts. This sequence joins TRBV15 and TRBJ1-5; TRBD1 matches at 9 bases. CDR1 and CDR2 (germline): LNHNV, YYDKDF (reference sequence). V dropped 5 bases and J dropped 9; count of bases not matched to a gene: 5. This CDR3 is 13 amino acids long. The CDR3 sequence is CATSPDRGSPQHF. The CDR3, as DNA: TGTGCCACCAGCCCAGACAGGGGGTCGCCCCAGCATTTT.

V and J are TRBV30 and TRBJ1-1, with D possibly being TRBD1 (5 bases). The V and J ends lost 1 base and 2 bases respectively, with 8 bases between them. The germline CDR1 and CDR2 sequences are GTSNPN and SVGIG (reference sequence). The CDR3 length is 13 residues. CDR3 sequence (DNA): TGTGCCTGGAGTGCCGACAGTAACACTGAAGCTTTCTTT. This sequence encodes CAWSADSNTEAFF. Together with reference TRBV30 and TRBJ1-1, the CDR3 gives the full variable domain: SQTIHQWPATLVQPVGSPLSLECTVEGTSNPNLYWYRQAAGRGLQLLFYSVGIGQISSEVPQNLSASRPQDRQFILSSKKLLLSDSGFYLCAWSADSNTEAFFGQGTRLTVV.

The chain has TRBV2 and TRBJ2-1, with 10 bases identical to TRBD1. CDR1 and CDR2 from the germline V gene are SNHLY and FYNNEI. V was clipped by 7 bases and J by 3 bases; unmatched bases: 6. The CDR3 covers 15 residues. In DNA form, the CDR3 reads TGTGCCAGCAAGCCCCGGACAGGGGGCTACAATGAGCAGTTCTTC. It encodes CASKPRTGGYNEQFF.

In the case of this clone: Other DNA sequences in this specimen translate into the identical CDR3. The CDR3 DNA reads TGTGCCAGCAGCGGACAGGGTAGGAATGAGCAGTTCTTC. Amino acids: CASSGQGRNEQFF. The genes are TRBV5-4 and TRBJ2-1; 8 nucleotides align to TRBD1. This CDR3 comprises 13 residues. In germline, CDR1 is SGHNT, CDR2 YYREEE (reference sequence). With V trimmed by 4 bases and J by 7 bases, 4 bases remained unmatched.

The chain employs TRBV5-1 and TRBJ1-4, with a tentative D call TRBD1 (6 bases). Germline lookup yields CDR1 SGHRS and CDR2 YFSETQ. Trimming took 0 bases from V and 4 from J, leaving 10 bases between them. The CDR3 length is 15 residues. CDR3 sequence reads: CASSLGQVLNEKLFF. Written as DNA, the CDR3 is TGCGCCAGCAGCTTGGGACAGGTACTTAATGAAAAACTGTTTTTT. Full variable domain (missing parts from reference TRBV5-1 and TRBJ1-4): KAGVTQTPRYLIKTRGQQVTLSCSPISGHRSVSWYQQTPGQGLQFLFEYFSETQRNKGNFPGRFSGRQFSNSRSEMNVSTLELGDSALYLCASSLGQVLNEKLFFGSGTQLSVL.

This chain joins TRBV6-5 and TRBJ2-5; 8 bases match TRBD1. Germline CDR1 MNHEY, CDR2 SVGAGI. The CDR3 covers 12 residues. V shed 6 bases and J 5 bases; nucleotides not matched to a gene: 2. CDR3 amino acids: CASSRQGETQYF. The CDR3 region has the DNA TGTGCCAGCAGCAGACAGGGGGAGACCCAGTACTTC.

The V call is TRBV19, the J call TRBJ1-5; TRBD1 might be the D (5 bases). Germline V gene lookup returns CDR1 LNHDA and CDR2 SQIVND (reference sequence). The V gene lost 6 bases and the J gene lost 2 bases, with 14 bases spanning the gap. This CDR3 is 15 amino acids long. The CDR3 loop is CASREGQGGNQPQHF. The CDR3 DNA follows: TGTGCCAGTAGGGAGGGGCAGGGTGGCAATCAGCCCCAGCATTTT. Looking up the rest from reference TRBV19 and TRBJ1-5 gives the full variable domain: DGGITQSPKYLFRKEGQNVTLSCEQNLNHDAMYWYRQDPGQGLRLIYYSQIVNDFQKGDIAEGYSVSREKKESFPLTVTSAQKNPTAFYLCASREGQGGNQPQHFGDGTRLSIL.

This clone appeared once. The chain has TRBV10-2 and TRBJ2-3; 10 positions match TRBD1. The V gene's germline CDR1 is WSHSY and CDR2 SAAADI. This CDR3 has 16 amino acids. Germline trimming cut 7 bases from V and 3 bases from J; bases unmatched to any gene: 10. CDR3 amino acids: CASTRQGAVRTDTQYF. The CDR3, as DNA: TGCGCCAGCACCAGACAGGGGGCGGTCAGGACAGATACGCAGTATTTT.

The V gene is TRBV9, the J gene TRBJ2-2; 10 nucleotides line up with TRBD1. Per the germline V gene, CDR1 is SGDLS and CDR2 is YYNGEE. The V and J ends lost 3 bases and 5 bases, in that order; junction bases with no gene match: 7. The CDR3 covers 16 residues. The DNA of the CDR3 is TGTGCCAGCAGCGGAGCGACAGGGGGCGTGACCGGGGAGCTGTTTTTT. This translates into CASSGATGGVTGELFF.

The V call is TRBV14, the J call TRBJ2-1; 7 bases agree with TRBD1. This CDR3 comprises 16 residues. The trim removed 4 bases at V and 4 bases at J, leaving 10 bases unmatched. Germline V gene lookup returns CDR1 SGHDN and CDR2 FVKESK. This CDR3 reads CASSRPGQTLYNEQFF. The DNA for the CDR3 is TGTGCCAGCAGCCGCCCGGGACAGACACTTTACAATGAGCAGTTCTTC. Full variable domain (remainder filled in from reference TRBV14 and TRBJ2-1): EAGVTQFPSHSVIEKGQTVTLRCDPISGHDNLYWYRRVMGKEIKFLLHFVKESKQDESGMPNNRFLAERTGGTYSTLKVQPAELEDSGVYFCASSRPGQTLYNEQFFGPGTRLTVL.

The chain combines TRBV6-1 with TRBJ1-1, with D possibly TRBD1 on 5 matching bases. The CDR3 has 15 amino acids. V was shortened by 9 bases and J by 1 base, with 18 bases between the two germline ends. The germline gives CDR1 MNHNS, CDR2 SASEGT. This CDR3 reads CASSWGLYGNTEAFF. The CDR3 bases are TGTGCCAGTTCCTGGGGCCTTTACGGGAACACTGAAGCTTTCTTT.

The chain is built from TRBV5-4 and TRBJ2-7, with D maybe TRBD2 (5 bases). This CDR3 spans 13 amino acids. Looked up from germline, CDR1 is SGHNT and CDR2 is YYREEE (reference sequence). V was pared by 0 bases and J by 4 bases, with 8 bases between. The CDR3: CASSLVRGYEQYF. Written as DNA, the CDR3 is TGTGCCAGCAGCTTGGTCCGCGGGTACGAGCAGTACTTC.

The chain has TRBV6-1 and TRBJ1-5; tentatively, D is TRBD1 (5 bases). The CDR3 has 18 amino acids. Looked up from germline, CDR1 is MNHNS and CDR2 is SASEGT. V was pared by 2 bases and J by 5 bases, with 22 bases between. The CDR3 loop reads CASSELNRRFSRDQPQHF. CDR3 nucleotides: TGTGCCAGCAGTGAACTGAACAGGCGGTTTAGTCGGGATCAGCCCCAGCATTTT.

This chain uses TRBV7-2 with TRBJ2-1; D uncertain. This CDR3 is 15 amino acids long. The germline V gene has CDR1 SGHTA and CDR2 FQGNSA. Trimming cost V 2 bases and J 4 bases, with 12 bases left between them. The CDR3 region has the DNA TGTGCCAGCAGCTTAAAGTCAGGTAGTTACAATGAGCAGTTCTTC. Amino acid sequence: CASSLKSGSYNEQFF.

The V gene is TRBV9, the J gene TRBJ2-7, with a weak D call TRBD1 (6 bases). Trimming stripped 0 bases from V and 5 bases from J, with 15 bases between. This CDR3 comprises 15 residues. The germline V gene has CDR1 SGDLS and CDR2 YYNGEE. The CDR3 here is CASSVATGNIDEQYF. The CDR3 nucleotides read TGTGCCAGCAGCGTAGCCACAGGGAACATCGACGAGCAGTACTTC.

The rearrangement uses TRBV6-1 and TRBJ1-1; D perhaps matches TRBD1 (5 bases). The CDR3 is 13 amino acids. The germline V gene encodes CDR1 MNHNS and CDR2 SASEGT. V lost 6 bases and J lost 1, with 9 bases in between. The CDR3 nucleotides are TGTGCCAGCAGGCAACAGGAGAACACTGAAGCTTTCTTT. It is translated as CASRQQENTEAFF.

The chain combines TRBV2 with TRBJ2-2; the match to TRBD2 covers 7 bases. Trimming at V came to 7 bases and at J to 4 bases, leaving 3 bases not matched to a gene. CDR1 SNHLY and CDR2 FYNNEI come from the germline V gene. CDR3 length: 13 amino acids. CDR3 bases: TGTGCCAGCACGTGGGGGGGCACCGGGGAGCTGTTTTTT. As protein: CASTWGGTGELFF. The full variable domain, completed using reference TRBV2 and TRBJ2-2, is EPEVTQTPSHQVTQMGQEVILRCVPISNHLYFYWYRQILGQKVEFLVSFYNNEISEKSEIFDDQFSVERPDGSNFTLKIRSTKLEDSAMYFCASTWGGTGELFFGEGSRLTVL.

This chain connects TRBV5-4 to TRBJ1-2, with D perhaps matching TRBD1 (5 bases). CDR1 SGHNT and CDR2 YYREEE come from the germline V gene (reference sequence). V was pared by 0 bases and J by 8 bases, with 11 bases between. This CDR3 contains 13 residues. CDR3 protein: CASSLERGSGYTF. The DNA for the CDR3 is TGTGCCAGCAGCTTGGAACGGGGGAGCGGCTACACCTTC.

This chain uses TRBV7-9 with TRBJ2-7; 8 bases map to TRBD1. Trimming cost V 3 bases and J 1 base; bases outside gene matches: 5. The CDR3 runs to 15 residues. CDR1 and CDR2 (germline): SEHNR, FQNEAQ (reference sequence). Here the CDR3 DNA reads TGTGCCAGCAGCTTGGCGAGACAGGGGTCCTACGAGCAGTACTTC. Protein: CASSLARQGSYEQYF.

The V and J genes are TRBV30 and TRBJ2-4; 7 nucleotides align to TRBD1. V was clipped by 4 bases and J by 2 bases; unmatched bases: 5. Germline CDR1 reads GTSNPN; CDR2 reads SVGIG (reference sequence). The CDR3 has 14 amino acids. CDR3 region: CAWMSGGTKNIQYF. CDR3 DNA: TGTGCCTGGATGTCAGGGGGTACCAAAAACATTCAGTACTTC.

The chain uses TRBV6-5 and TRBJ1-1, with D unclear. The germline V gene encodes CDR1 MNHEY and CDR2 SVGAGI. V lost 6 bases, J lost 0 bases, and 8 bases lay in between. This CDR3 has 13 amino acids. CDR3 region: CASSLYMNTEAFF. Written as DNA, the CDR3 is TGTGCCAGCAGCCTTTACATGAACACTGAAGCTTTCTTT.